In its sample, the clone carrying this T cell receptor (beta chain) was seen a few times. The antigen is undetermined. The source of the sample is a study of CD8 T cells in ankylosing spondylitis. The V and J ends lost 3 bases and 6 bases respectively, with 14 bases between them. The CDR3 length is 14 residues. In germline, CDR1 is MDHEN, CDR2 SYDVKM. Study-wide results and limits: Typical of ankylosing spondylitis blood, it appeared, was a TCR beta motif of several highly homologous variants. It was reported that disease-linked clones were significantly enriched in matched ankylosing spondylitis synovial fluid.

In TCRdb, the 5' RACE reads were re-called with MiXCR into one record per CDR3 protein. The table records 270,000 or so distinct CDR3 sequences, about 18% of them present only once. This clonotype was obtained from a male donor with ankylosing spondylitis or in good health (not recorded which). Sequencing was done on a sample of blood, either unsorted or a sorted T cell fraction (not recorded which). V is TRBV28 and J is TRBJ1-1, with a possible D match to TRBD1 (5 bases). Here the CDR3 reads CASSFLGEVPEAFF. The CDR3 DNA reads TGTGCCAGCAGTTTCCTGGGGGAGGTTCCTGAAGCTTTCTTT.